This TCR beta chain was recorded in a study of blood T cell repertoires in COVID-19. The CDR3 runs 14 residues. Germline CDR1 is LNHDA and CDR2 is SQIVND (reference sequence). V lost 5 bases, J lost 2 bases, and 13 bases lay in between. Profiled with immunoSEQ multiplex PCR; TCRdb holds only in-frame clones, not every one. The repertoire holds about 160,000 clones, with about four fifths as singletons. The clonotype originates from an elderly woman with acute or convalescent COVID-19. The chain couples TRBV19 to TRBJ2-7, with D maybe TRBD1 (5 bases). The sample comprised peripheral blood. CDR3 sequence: CASSPRQFPYEQYF. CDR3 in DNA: TGTGCCAGTAGTCCCCGACAGTTTCCCTACGAGCAGTACTTC.